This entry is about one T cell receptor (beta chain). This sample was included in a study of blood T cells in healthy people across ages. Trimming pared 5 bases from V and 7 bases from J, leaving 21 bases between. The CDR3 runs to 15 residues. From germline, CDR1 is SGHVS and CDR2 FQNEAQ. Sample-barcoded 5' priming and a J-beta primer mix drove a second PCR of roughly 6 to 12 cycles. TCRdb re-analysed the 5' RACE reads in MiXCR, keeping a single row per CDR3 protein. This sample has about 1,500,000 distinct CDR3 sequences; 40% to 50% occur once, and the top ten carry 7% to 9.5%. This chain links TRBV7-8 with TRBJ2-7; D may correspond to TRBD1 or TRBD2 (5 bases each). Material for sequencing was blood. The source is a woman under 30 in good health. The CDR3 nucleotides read TGTGCCAGCAGCCCCCGTCAGGGACGGAGCAATGAGCAGTACTTC. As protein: CASSPRQGRSNEQYF.